The T cell receptor (beta chain) described here comes from a study of blood T cell repertoires in COVID-19. Study summary: T cells, B-cell-depleted T cells, or PBMCs supplied cDNA or gDNA.

In the original workflow: Researchers report that nucleated cell counts were estimated from reference gene primer amplification. Clones were read by immunoSEQ multiplex PCR, and TCRdb kept only the in-frame ones, dropping some. For V, J and clone size, that table is used; D and trimming come from the DNA. Of approximately 97,000 clones listed, 91% are singletons. The CDR3 is 13 amino acids. The V end lost 3 bases, the J end lost 3 bases, and 9 bases lay between the germline ends. The receptor was derived from a man aged 18 to 35 with acute or convalescent COVID-19. The chain links TRBV12-3 or TRBV12-4 to TRBJ2-7; D might be TRBD2 (7 bases). Sequenced sample: peripheral blood. This CDR3 reads CASSLGGLYEQYF. CDR3 nucleotide sequence: TGTGCCAGCAGTTTGGGGGGGCTCTACGAGCAGTACTTC.